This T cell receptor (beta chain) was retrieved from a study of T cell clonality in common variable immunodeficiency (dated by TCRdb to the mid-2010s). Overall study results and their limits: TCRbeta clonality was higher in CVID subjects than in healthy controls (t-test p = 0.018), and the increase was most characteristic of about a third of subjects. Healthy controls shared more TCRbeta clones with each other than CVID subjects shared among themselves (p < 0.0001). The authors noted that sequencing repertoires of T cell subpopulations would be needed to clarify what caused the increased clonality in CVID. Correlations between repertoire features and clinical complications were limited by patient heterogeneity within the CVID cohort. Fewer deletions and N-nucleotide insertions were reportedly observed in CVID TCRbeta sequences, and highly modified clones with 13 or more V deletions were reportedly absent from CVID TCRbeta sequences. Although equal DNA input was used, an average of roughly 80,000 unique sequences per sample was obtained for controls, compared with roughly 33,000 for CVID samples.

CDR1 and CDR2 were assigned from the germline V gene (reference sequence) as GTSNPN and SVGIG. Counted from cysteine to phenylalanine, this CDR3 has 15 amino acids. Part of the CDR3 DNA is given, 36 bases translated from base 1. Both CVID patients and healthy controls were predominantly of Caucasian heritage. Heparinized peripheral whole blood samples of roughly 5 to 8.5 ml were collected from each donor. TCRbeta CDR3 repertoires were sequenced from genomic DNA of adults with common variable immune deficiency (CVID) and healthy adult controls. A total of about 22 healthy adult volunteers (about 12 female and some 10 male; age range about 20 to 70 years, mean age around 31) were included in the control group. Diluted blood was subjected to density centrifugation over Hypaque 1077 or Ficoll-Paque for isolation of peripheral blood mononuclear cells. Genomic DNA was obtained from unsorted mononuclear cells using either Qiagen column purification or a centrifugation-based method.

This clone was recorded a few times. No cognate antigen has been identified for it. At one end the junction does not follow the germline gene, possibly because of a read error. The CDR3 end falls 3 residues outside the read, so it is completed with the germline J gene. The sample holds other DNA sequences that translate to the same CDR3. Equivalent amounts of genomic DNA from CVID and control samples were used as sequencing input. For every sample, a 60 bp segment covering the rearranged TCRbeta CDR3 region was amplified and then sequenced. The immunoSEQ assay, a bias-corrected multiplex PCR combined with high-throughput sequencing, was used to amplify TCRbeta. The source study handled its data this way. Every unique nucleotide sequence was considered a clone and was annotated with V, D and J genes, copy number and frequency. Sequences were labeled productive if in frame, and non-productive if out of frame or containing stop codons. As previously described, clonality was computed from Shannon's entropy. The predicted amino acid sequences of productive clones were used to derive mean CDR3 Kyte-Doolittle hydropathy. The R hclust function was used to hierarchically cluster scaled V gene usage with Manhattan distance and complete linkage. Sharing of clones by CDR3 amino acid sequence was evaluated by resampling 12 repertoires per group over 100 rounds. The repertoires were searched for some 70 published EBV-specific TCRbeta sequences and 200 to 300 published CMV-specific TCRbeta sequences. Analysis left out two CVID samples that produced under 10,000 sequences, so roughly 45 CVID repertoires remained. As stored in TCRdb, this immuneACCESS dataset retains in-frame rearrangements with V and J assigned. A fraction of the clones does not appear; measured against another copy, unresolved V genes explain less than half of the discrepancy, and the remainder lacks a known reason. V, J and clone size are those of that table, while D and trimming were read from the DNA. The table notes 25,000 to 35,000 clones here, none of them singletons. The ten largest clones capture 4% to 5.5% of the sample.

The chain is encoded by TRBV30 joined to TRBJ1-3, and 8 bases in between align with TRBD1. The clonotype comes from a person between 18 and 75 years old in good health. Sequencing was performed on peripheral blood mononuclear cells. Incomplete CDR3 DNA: TGTGCCTGGGGGAAAGGACAGGGTCAAGGAAACACA. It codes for CAWGKGQGQGNT. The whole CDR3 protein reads CAWGKGQGQGNTIYF.